The clone carrying this T cell receptor (beta chain) occurred many times. Its antigen is not known. The record originates from a study of identical twins. Regarding the study as a whole: There were fewer insertions in abundant cord blood beta clonotypes, but memory repertoires showed no such pattern.

TCRdb passed the 5' RACE reads through MiXCR, listing each CDR3 protein once. The sample lists hundreds of thousands of distinct CDR3 sequences; 5.5% to 6.5% were seen once. This TCR came from a young man in good health. The sample taken for sequencing was naive T cells sorted from blood.

This CDR3 reads CASGAVPNEKLFF. The CDR3 nucleotides read TGTGCCAGCGGGGCAGTCCCTAATGAAAAACTGTTTTTT. The chain recombines TRBV7-8 with TRBJ1-4; D perhaps matches TRBD1 (5 bases). The germline CDR1 and CDR2 sequences are SGHVS and FQNEAQ. The CDR3 extends over 13 amino acids. The V and J ends lost 8 bases and 3 bases respectively, with 10 bases between them.